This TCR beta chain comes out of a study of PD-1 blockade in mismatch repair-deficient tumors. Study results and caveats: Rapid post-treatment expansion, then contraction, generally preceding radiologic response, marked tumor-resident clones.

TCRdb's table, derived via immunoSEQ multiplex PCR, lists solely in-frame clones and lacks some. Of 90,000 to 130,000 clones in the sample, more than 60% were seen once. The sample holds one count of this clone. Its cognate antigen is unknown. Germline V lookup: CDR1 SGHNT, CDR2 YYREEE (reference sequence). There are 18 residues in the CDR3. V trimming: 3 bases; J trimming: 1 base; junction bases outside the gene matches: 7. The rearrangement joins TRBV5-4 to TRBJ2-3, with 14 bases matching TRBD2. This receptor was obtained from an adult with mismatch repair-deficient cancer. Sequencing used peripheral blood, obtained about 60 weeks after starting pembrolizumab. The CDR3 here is CASSSGTSGSKGTDTQYF. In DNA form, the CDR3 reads TGTGCCAGCAGCTCCGGGACTAGCGGGAGTAAGGGCACAGATACGCAGTATTTT.